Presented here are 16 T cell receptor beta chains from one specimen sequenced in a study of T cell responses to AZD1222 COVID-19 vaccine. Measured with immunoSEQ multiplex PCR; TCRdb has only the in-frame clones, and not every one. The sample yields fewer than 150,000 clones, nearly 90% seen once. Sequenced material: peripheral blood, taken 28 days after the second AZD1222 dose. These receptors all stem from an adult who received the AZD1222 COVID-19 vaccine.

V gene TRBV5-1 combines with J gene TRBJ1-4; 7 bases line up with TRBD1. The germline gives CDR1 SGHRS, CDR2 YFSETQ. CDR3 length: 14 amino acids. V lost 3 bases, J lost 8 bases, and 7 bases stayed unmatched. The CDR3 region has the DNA TGCGCCAGCAGCTCACAGGGGCCTTTGGAAAAACTGTTTTTT. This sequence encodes CASSSQGPLEKLFF.

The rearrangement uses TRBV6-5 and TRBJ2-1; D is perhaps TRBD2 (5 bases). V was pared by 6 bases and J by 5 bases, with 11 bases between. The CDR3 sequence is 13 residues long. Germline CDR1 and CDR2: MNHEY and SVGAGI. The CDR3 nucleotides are TGTGCCAGCAGGCTGACGGGGAACAATGAGCAGTTCTTC. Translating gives CASRLTGNNEQFF.

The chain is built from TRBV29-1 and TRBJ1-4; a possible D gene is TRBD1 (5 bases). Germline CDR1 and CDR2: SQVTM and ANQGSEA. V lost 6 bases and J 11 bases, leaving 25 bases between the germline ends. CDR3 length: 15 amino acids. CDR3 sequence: CSVMSREPGRRKLFF. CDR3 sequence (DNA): TGCAGCGTAATGTCCAGGGAGCCGGGCCGAAGGAAACTGTTTTTT.

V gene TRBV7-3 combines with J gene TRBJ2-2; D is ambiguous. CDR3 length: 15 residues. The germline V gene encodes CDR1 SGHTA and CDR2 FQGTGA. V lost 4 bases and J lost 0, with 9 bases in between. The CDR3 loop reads CASSSLVTNTGELFF. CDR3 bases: TGTGCCAGCAGCTCCTTGGTTACGAACACCGGGGAGCTGTTTTTT.

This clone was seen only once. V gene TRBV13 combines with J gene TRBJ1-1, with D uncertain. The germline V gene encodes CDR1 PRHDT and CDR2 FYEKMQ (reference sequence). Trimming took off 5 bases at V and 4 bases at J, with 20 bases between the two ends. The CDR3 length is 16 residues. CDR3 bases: TGTGCCAGCAGCCAGCCCGACATCGGGCGAAGCACTGAAGCTTTCTTT. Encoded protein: CASSQPDIGRSTEAFF.

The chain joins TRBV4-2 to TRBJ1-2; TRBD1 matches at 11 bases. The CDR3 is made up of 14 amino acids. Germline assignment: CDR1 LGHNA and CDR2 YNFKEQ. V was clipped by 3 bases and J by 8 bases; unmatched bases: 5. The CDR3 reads CASSQEDRGPGYTF. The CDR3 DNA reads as TGTGCCAGCAGCCAGGAGGACAGGGGGCCGGGCTACACCTTC.

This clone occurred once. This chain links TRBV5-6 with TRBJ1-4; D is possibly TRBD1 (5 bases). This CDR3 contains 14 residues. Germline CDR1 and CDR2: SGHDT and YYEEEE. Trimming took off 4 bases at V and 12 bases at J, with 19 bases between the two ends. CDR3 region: CASSRGQPGPELFF. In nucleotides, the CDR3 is TGTGCCAGCAGCCGGGGTCAACCGGGGCCGGAACTGTTTTTT.

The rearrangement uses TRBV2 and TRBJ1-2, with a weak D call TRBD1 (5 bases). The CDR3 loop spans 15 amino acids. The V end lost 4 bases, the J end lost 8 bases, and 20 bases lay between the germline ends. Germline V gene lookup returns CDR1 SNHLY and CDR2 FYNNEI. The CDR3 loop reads CASSAGVLGPLGYTF. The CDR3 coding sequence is TGTGCCAGCAGTGCCGGAGTTTTGGGGCCCCTGGGCTACACCTTC.

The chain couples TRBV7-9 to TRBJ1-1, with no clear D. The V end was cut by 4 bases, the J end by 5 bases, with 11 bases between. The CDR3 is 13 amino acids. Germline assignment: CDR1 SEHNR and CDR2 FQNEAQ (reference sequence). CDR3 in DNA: TGTGCCAGCAGCTCCGGGTCTAGGACTGAAGCTTTCTTT. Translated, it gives CASSSGSRTEAFF.

The CDR3, as DNA: TGCAGTGCTAGTTACAGCTACACCCAGACAGATACGCAGTATTTT. It is translated as CSASYSYTQTDTQYF. The chain couples TRBV20-1 to TRBJ2-3; D gene uncertain. V lost 3 bases and J 3 bases, leaving 16 bases between the germline ends. The CDR3 is 15 residues long. CDR1 and CDR2 (germline): DFQATT, SNEGSKA (reference sequence).

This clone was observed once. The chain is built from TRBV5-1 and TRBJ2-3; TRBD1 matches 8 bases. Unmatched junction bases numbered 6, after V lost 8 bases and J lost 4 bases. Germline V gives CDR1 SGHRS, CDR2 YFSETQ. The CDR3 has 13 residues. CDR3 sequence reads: CARRQGQADTQYF. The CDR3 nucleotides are TGCGCCAGAAGACAGGGGCAGGCAGATACGCAGTATTTT.

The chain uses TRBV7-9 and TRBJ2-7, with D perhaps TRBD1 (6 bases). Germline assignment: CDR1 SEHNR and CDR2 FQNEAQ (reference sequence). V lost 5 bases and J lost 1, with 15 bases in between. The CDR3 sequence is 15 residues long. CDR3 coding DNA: TGTGCCAGCAGCACCGCCACCGGGACATCCTACGAGCAGTACTTC. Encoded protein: CASSTATGTSYEQYF.

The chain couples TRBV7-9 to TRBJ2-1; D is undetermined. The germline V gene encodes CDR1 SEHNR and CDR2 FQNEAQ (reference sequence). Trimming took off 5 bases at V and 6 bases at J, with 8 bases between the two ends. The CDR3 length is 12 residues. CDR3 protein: CASSLISNEQFF. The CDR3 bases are TGTGCCAGCAGCCTGATTAGCAATGAGCAGTTCTTC.

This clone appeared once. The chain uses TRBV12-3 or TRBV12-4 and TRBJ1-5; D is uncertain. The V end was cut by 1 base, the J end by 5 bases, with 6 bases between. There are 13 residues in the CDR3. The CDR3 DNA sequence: TGTGCCAGCAGTTTAGGGGCGGATCAGCCCCAGCATTTT. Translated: CASSLGADQPQHF.

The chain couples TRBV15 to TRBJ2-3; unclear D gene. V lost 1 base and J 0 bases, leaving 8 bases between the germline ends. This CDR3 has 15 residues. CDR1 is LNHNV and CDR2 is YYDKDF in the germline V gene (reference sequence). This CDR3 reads CATSRAQVSTDTQYF. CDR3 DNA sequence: TGTGCCACCAGCAGAGCCCAGGTTAGCACAGATACGCAGTATTTT.

CDR3: CASSSPGPQKLFF. The CDR3 region has the DNA TGTGCCAGCAGTTCCCCAGGTCCGCAAAAACTGTTTTTT. The chain joins TRBV12-3 or TRBV12-4 to TRBJ1-4; D is undetermined. This CDR3 spans 13 amino acids. V shed 4 bases and J shed 9 bases, with 12 bases lying between them.